Sequencing of this T cell receptor (beta chain) was carried out in a study of shared clonotypes between healthy human individuals. In the study overall: The donor pool was made up of a couple of women and a few men aged 18 to 49.

Replicate PCRs from sorted subsets contained around 190 ng DNA, which is around 30,000 T cell genomes. In the original processing: ImmunoSEQ sequences covered only the junction and lacked quality scores; filtering therefore differed. Method: immunoSEQ multiplex PCR; TCRdb's copy keeps in-frame clones and lacks some. Clone size and V and J calls were adopted from that table, with D and trimming inferred from the DNA. Of roughly 850,000 clones in the sample, approximately 96% were seen once. CDR1 is SGHNT and CDR2 is YENEEA in the germline V gene. Between the trimmed V and J ends, which lost 3 bases and 6 bases, there was a span of 9 bases. The CDR3 runs to 13 residues. Naive CD8 cells comprised CD45RO-negative, CCR7-positively selected cells, excluding terminally differentiated effector memory CD45RA+ cells. The study drew its donors from healthy HIV-negative adults without recent acute infections or vaccinations.

The sequenced sample consisted of naive CD8+ T cells sorted from blood. The chain combines TRBV11-3 with TRBJ2-1; a possible D gene is TRBD2 (5 bases). This receptor was taken from a man aged 30 to 39 in good health. The CDR3 sequence: CASSFTGFNEQFF. CDR3 DNA sequence: TGTGCCAGCAGCTTCACGGGATTCAATGAGCAGTTCTTC.